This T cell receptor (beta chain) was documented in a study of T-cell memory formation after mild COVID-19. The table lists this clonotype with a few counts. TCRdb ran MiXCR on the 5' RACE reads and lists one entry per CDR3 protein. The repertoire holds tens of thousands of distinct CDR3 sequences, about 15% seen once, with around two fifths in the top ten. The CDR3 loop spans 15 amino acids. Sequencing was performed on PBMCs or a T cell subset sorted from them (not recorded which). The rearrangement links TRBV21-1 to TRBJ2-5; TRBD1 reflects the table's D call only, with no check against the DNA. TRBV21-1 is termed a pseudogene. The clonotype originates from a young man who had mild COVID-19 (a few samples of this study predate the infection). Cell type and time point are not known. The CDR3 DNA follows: TGTGCCAGCACCCAAGGTGTGGGACCACAAGAGACCCAGTACTTC. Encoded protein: CASTQGVGPQETQYF.